This T cell receptor (beta chain) was profiled in a study of T cells in Graves' hyperthyroidism and ophthalmopathy. Only a few counts were recorded for this clonotype. Amplification targeted TCR beta CDR3 regions from RNA transcripts. Primed by the HTBI set, a first-round RT-PCR was run on the TCR CDR3. TCRdb called the multiplex PCR reads again in MiXCR, with one record for every CDR3 protein. The sample records approximately 600,000 distinct CDR3 sequences, approximately 15% being singletons. V was clipped by 6 bases and J by 8 bases, with 14 bases between them. The CDR3 runs 13 residues. Per the germline V gene, CDR1 is MDHEN and CDR2 is SYDVKM.

This TCR derives from a woman aged 25 to 39 with Graves' hyperthyroidism that later progressed to Graves' ophthalmopathy. Input material: blood. The chain carries TRBV28 and TRBJ2-1; D is unresolved. CDR3 nucleotides: TGTGCCAGCAGCCTAGAAAAGTACGATGAGCAGTTCTTC. Translated: CASSLEKYDEQFF.